Included here is one T cell receptor (beta chain) sequence, with context. Its antigen has not been determined. No quality values exist for individual bases; no much larger clone is one base distant. TCRbeta CDR3 regions were amplified from genomic DNA using the immunoSEQ Assay, a bias-controlled multiplex PCR. The source study handled its data this way. Nucleated cell counts per sample were estimated from amplification of reference gene primers within the assay. To quantify the absolute abundance of each unique TCRbeta CDR3 rearrangement, sequence reads were collapsed and filtered. Productive Simpson clonality was computed per sample as the square root of Simpson's diversity index over productive rearrangements. TCRdb mirrors the immuneACCESS table, restricted to in-frame sequences. Some clones are absent from its copies; in checked studies, under half trace to an unresolved V gene, and the reason for the others is unknown. V, J and clone size were drawn from that table, and D and trimming were deduced from the DNA. The sample table records fewer than 350,000 clones; just over 90% of these occur just once. The biggest ten clones account for about 2.3% of the sample.

The sample belongs to a study of blood T cell repertoires in COVID-19 (dated by TCRdb to the early 2020s). Background on the whole study: Samples covering the acute and convalescent phases of COVID-19 were provided by collaborators in the United States, Italy and Spain. The prospective study material was composed of cDNA or gDNA derived from T cells, B-cell-depleted T cells, or PBMCs. The dataset comprised deeply sampled blood TCRbeta repertoires from subjects exposed to, actively infected with, or recovered from COVID-19. The repertoires were made available in a free public database intended to serve as a resource for research on the immune response to SARS-CoV-2. The samples were drawn from the first 160 participants of the ongoing ImmuneRACE study and from 1,254 subjects provided by 6 global collaborators. Sample metadata almost always included a de-identified subject ID, COVID-19 status, age in years and sex. Where HLA class I and class II types were available, the types were taken from metadata supplied by the sample provider, not from assay-based typing.

Participants in the prospective study were aged 18 to 89 years, lived in under 30 United States geographic areas, and enrolled through a virtual design. To assign participants to cohorts, the prospective study relied on clinical history that participants themselves reported in a screening survey and a study questionnaire. Mobile phlebotomists in the prospective study collected whole blood, serum and a nasopharyngeal or oropharyngeal swab from every participant. Prospective study participants could optionally give additional blood draws and questionnaires over an approximately 2-month period. Prospective study blood samples were shipped either frozen or at room temperature before DNA extraction. The investigation overall reported the following: The amount of clinical and demographic metadata varied by source and participant and was provided uncurated.

CDR1 and CDR2, looked up from the germline V gene, are SQVTM and ANQGSEA. The CDR3 has 13 amino acids, counting the end cysteine and phenylalanine. Only CDR3 DNA remains: 39 bases, in frame from the first base. V is cut by 4 bases and J by 7 bases, and the space between the germline ends is 17 bases. The source is a woman in her 40s with acute COVID-19. The source material was PBMCs or T cells enriched from blood (not recorded which). The chain couples TRBV29-1 to TRBJ2-7; TRBD1 might be the D gene, on 6 matching bases. CDR3 sequence: CSVGPTGLGEQYF. In nucleotides, the sequence is TGCAGCGTTGGACCGACAGGTCTGGGGGAGCAGTACTTC.